A single sample is the source of the 22 T cell receptor beta chains below, sequenced in a study of beta chain features in type 1 diabetes. Of the isolated RNA, all was reverse transcribed, and so the sequenced material was expressed TCRB transcripts. Profiling relied on immunoSEQ multiplex PCR, and the TCRdb table lists in-frame clones only, not all of them. The sample contains some 410,000 clones, 11% to 15% of which appear only once. Sequencing was carried out using naive CD4+ T cells from blood. The receptors here all came from a man aged 25 to 40 in good health.

This clone was detected ten times or more. The chain uses TRBV30 and TRBJ2-1, with D tentatively TRBD2 (6 bases). From germline, CDR1 is GTSNPN and CDR2 SVGIG (reference sequence). The CDR3 loop spans 13 amino acids. V dropped 2 bases and J dropped 8 bases, with 13 bases sitting between them. The CDR3 reads CAWSSDLADEQFF. As DNA, the CDR3 is TGTGCCTGGAGTTCAGACTTAGCGGATGAGCAGTTCTTC.

As to this clone: Without the conserved terminal phenylalanine or tryptophan, this CDR3 likely stems from a read error. The DNA is left out, because the CDR3 cannot be placed on it with certainty; the CDR3 is given as TCRdb lists it. V and J are TRBV7-2 and TRBJ2-7; the table's D gene call, TRBD1, was not cross checked with the DNA. The CDR3 comprises 14 residues, both ends counted. Per the germline V gene, CDR1 is SGHTA and CDR2 is FQGNSA. The CDR3: CASSYRTERDSPTI.

CDR3 DNA sequence: TGTGCCAGCAGCCAAGGGAGAGGGGTTGGGGATGAGCAGTTCTTC. Translation gives CASSQGRGVGDEQFF. This sequence joins TRBV4-2 and TRBJ2-1, with D perhaps matching TRBD1 or TRBD2 (5 bases each). This CDR3 has 15 residues. CDR1 is LGHNA, CDR2 YNFKEQ, per germline. V lost 1 base and J 8 bases, leaving 15 bases between the germline ends.

CDR3 region: CAWSVAVNEKLFF. CDR3 DNA: TGTGCCTGGAGTGTAGCAGTTAATGAAAAACTGTTTTTT. The chain joins TRBV30 to TRBJ1-4; D gene unclear. Trimming left V 0 bases short and J 4 bases short, with 6 bases between. CDR1 and CDR2 (germline): GTSNPN, SVGIG (reference sequence). The CDR3 runs to 13 residues.

This clone was counted between two and nine times. The chain carries TRBV7-9 and TRBJ2-5, with D unresolved. V was shortened by 5 bases and J by 5 bases, with 15 bases between the two germline ends. The CDR3 sequence is 14 residues long. From germline, CDR1 is SEHNR and CDR2 FQNEAQ (reference sequence). Written as DNA, the CDR3 is TGTGCCAGCAGCCCTCCGGTTCTTGGGGAGACCCAGTACTTC. Amino acid sequence: CASSPPVLGETQYF.

The V gene is TRBV7-2, the J gene TRBJ2-7, with D perhaps TRBD1 (6 bases). Trimming stripped 5 bases from V and 6 bases from J, with 11 bases between. The germline V gene has CDR1 SGHTA and CDR2 FQGNSA. This CDR3 contains 12 residues. The CDR3 DNA sequence: TGTGCCAGCAGCACAGGGTACGGCGAGCAGTACTTC. Its protein is CASSTGYGEQYF.

V is TRBV9 and J is TRBJ2-2; D gene ambiguous. Germline CDR1 and CDR2: SGDLS and YYNGEE. The CDR3 sequence is 13 residues long. Between the trimmed V and J ends, which lost 2 bases and 9 bases, there was a span of 11 bases. This CDR3 reads CASSVDARRELFF. In DNA, the CDR3 is TGTGCCAGCAGCGTGGACGCACGACGGGAGCTGTTTTTT.

The chain links TRBV29-1 to TRBJ1-4; D is uncertain. Trimming pared 4 bases from V and 2 bases from J, leaving 14 bases between. Germline V gives CDR1 SQVTM, CDR2 ANQGSEA. The CDR3 spans 15 residues. CDR3 coding DNA: TGCAGCGTTGCCGTCCGGGGTTCGACTAATGAAAAACTGTTTTTT. Encoded protein: CSVAVRGSTNEKLFF.

This clone was observed a few times. This chain connects TRBV30 to TRBJ1-5; D is unresolved. V gave up 3 bases and J gave up 2 bases, with 23 bases separating them. CDR3 length: 18 amino acids. The germline CDR1 and CDR2 sequences are GTSNPN and SVGIG (reference sequence). CDR3 in DNA: TGTGCCTGGAGCATCCCGCACCCGGGGAAGGCGCGCAATCAGCCCCAGCATTTT. This gives the protein CAWSIPHPGKARNQPQHF.

This chain connects TRBV5-1 to TRBJ1-4; D perhaps matches TRBD1 (5 bases). Germline V gene lookup returns CDR1 SGHRS and CDR2 YFSETQ. V was trimmed by 0 bases and J by 3 bases, leaving 12 bases between them. CDR3 length: 16 residues. DNA of the CDR3: TGCGCCAGCAGCTTGGATGGGGCGACGGCTAATGAAAAACTGTTTTTT. Encoded protein: CASSLDGATANEKLFF.

This clone was counted only a few times. Here the CDR3 reads CASSYRQGIHEQFF. CDR3 coding DNA: TGTGCCAGCAGTTACAGACAGGGGATCCATGAGCAGTTCTTC. V gene TRBV6-5 combines with J gene TRBJ2-1, with 8 bases that match TRBD1. The CDR3 is 14 amino acids. The V gene's germline CDR1 is MNHEY and CDR2 SVGAGI. V shed 2 bases, J shed 8 bases, and the junction held 5 bases outside the gene matches.

This clone was counted between two and nine times. The rearrangement uses TRBV10-3 and TRBJ1-2; D is undetermined. The V end was cut by 10 bases, the J end by 5 bases, with 14 bases between. Germline CDR1 ENHRY, CDR2 SYGVKD. The CDR3 is made up of 12 amino acids. CDR3 nucleotide sequence: TGTGCCACTGGCGGCGGTGGTTATGGCTACACCTTC. This encodes CATGGGGYGYTF.

In its sample, this clone was seen a few times. The rearrangement joins TRBV7-2 to TRBJ2-3; TRBD2 matches 8 bases. Germline V lookup: CDR1 SGHTA, CDR2 FQGNSA. Unmatched junction bases numbered 5, after V lost 1 base and J lost 2 bases. The CDR3 covers 16 residues. In nucleotides, the CDR3 is TGTGCCAGCAGCTTAGGCGCTAGCGGGCTCACAGATACGCAGTATTTT. It is translated as CASSLGASGLTDTQYF. The full variable domain, rest sourced from reference TRBV7-2 and TRBJ2-3, is GAGVSQSPSNKVTEKGKDVELRCDPISGHTALYWYRQSLGQGLEFLIYFQGNSAPDKSGLPSDRFSAERTGGSVSTLTIQRTQQEDSAVYLCASSLGASGLTDTQYFGPGTRLTVL.

This clone has more than one count but fewer than ten. The chain couples TRBV6-6 to TRBJ2-6, with 8 bases matching TRBD1. CDR1 MNHNY and CDR2 SVGAGI come from the germline V gene (reference sequence). The CDR3 consists of 15 residues. CDR3 sequence: CGASDRASGANVLTF. The CDR3 region has the DNA TGTGGAGCCTCGGACAGGGCCTCTGGGGCCAACGTCCTGACTTTC.

This clone was counted a few times. The rearrangement uses TRBV5-6 and TRBJ1-2, with D possibly matching TRBD1 (6 bases). Germline CDR1 is SGHDT and CDR2 is YYEEEE. Trimming removed 4 bases at V and 8 bases at J, with 15 bases between. The length of the CDR3 is 13 residues. CDR3 sequence reads: CASSAGRGEGYTF. CDR3 bases: TGTGCCAGCAGCGCCGGCAGGGGCGAGGGCTACACCTTC. The whole variable domain, remainder taken from reference TRBV5-6 and TRBJ1-2, is DAGVTQSPTHLIKTRGQQVTLRCSPKSGHDTVSWYQQALGQGPQFIFQYYEEEERQRGNFPDRFSGHQFPNYSSELNVNALLLGDSALYLCASSAGRGEGYTFGSGTRLTVV.

This rearrangement joins TRBV4-2 to TRBJ2-1, with 12 bases aligning to TRBD2. This CDR3 spans 16 amino acids. After removal of 5 bases from V and 8 bases from J, the junction contained 10 bases not matched to a gene. Germline loops: CDR1 LGHNA, CDR2 YNFKEQ. This CDR3 is CASSEGLAGNLDEQFF. CDR3 DNA sequence: TGTGCCAGCAGCGAAGGACTAGCGGGAAATCTTGATGAGCAGTTCTTC.

This clone has a handful of counts. The rearrangement links TRBV15 to TRBJ1-3; possibly TRBD1 for D (5 bases). The germline V gene encodes CDR1 LNHNV and CDR2 YYDKDF (reference sequence). The germline V and J ends were trimmed by 1 base and 0 bases, with 10 bases remaining between them. This CDR3 is 16 amino acids long. The CDR3 sequence is CATSRVGTVSGNTIYF. The CDR3 nucleotides read TGTGCCACCAGCAGAGTCGGGACGGTCTCTGGAAACACCATATATTTT. Combining the CDR3 with reference TRBV15 and TRBJ1-3 gives the whole variable domain DAMVIQNPRYQVTQFGKPVTLSCSQTLNHNVMYWYQQKSSQAPKLLFHYYDKDFNNEADTPDNFQSRRPNTSFCFLDIRSPGLGDTAMYLCATSRVGTVSGNTIYFGEGSWLTVV.

This chain connects TRBV27 to TRBJ1-6, with 10 bases lining up with TRBD1. The CDR3 is 14 amino acids. In germline, CDR1 is MNHEY, CDR2 SMNVEV (reference sequence). With V trimmed by 6 bases and J by 15 bases, 11 bases remained unmatched. CDR3 DNA sequence: TGTGCCAGCAGAGCCGGGACAGGGGAGGCTTTCCTCCACTTT. Protein product: CASRAGTGEAFLHF.

This clone was found a few times. The chain is built from TRBV21-1 and TRBJ2-7; the D segment call TRBD1 is taken from the table without a DNA check. TRBV21-1 is shown as a pseudogene. The CDR3 loop spans 16 amino acids. In DNA, the CDR3 is TGTGCCAGCAGCAAAGGGGCTCATAAGGGGTCCTACGAGCAGTACGTC. The encoded protein is CASSKGAHKGSYEQYV.

The chain joins TRBV5-1 to TRBJ1-1; possible D gene TRBD1, 5 bases. V lost 0 bases, J lost 3 bases, and 9 bases lay in between. Germline V gene data show CDR1 as SGHRS and CDR2 as YFSETQ. The CDR3 is 14 residues long. Here the CDR3 reads CASSLVQGDTEAFF. CDR3 nucleotides: TGCGCCAGCAGCTTGGTTCAGGGCGACACTGAAGCTTTCTTT.

This clone was seen a handful of times. This sequence joins TRBV18 and TRBJ2-7, with D possibly matching TRBD2 (5 bases). The germline V gene encodes CDR1 KGHSH and CDR2 LQKENI. The CDR3 is 13 amino acids. The V end lost 5 bases, the J end lost 2 bases, and 10 bases lay between the germline ends. In nucleotides, the CDR3 is TGTGCCAGCTCAAGCGGAGATGCCTACGAGCAGTACGTC. Protein sequence: CASSSGDAYEQYV.

V gene TRBV6-6 combines with J gene TRBJ1-5; TRBD1 is a possible D gene (5 bases). From germline, CDR1 is MNHNY and CDR2 SVGAGI (reference sequence). The CDR3 is 14 amino acids. The V gene lost 7 bases and the J gene lost 7 bases, with 17 bases spanning the gap. The CDR3 DNA reads as TGTGCCAGCACCCCAGGGAGAACCGGGCAGCCCCAGCATTTT. Translating gives CASTPGRTGQPQHF.